Listed here are 24 T cell receptor beta chains from one sample, sequenced in a study of cytomegalovirus exposure and HLA in healthy donors. PCR was performed using 60 Vbeta and 13 Jbeta primers. Repertoires were generated with immunoSEQ multiplex PCR, while TCRdb's copy carries only in-frame clones and drops some. Of about 160,000 clones listed, 85% are singletons. The sequencing input was PBMCs. Source of these receptors: a boy aged 2 to 9 in good health and CMV-seronegative.

V is TRBV7-6 and J is TRBJ2-3; D is uncertain. V dropped 1 base and J dropped 1 base, with 12 bases sitting between them. Germline V gene sequence: CDR1 SGHVS, CDR2 FNYEAQ. This CDR3 comprises 16 residues. CDR3 nucleotide sequence: TGTGCCAGCAGCTTAGGCTCCAGCAGCGGCACAGATACGCAGTATTTT. Translating gives CASSLGSSSGTDTQYF. The full variable domain, its missing parts supplied by reference TRBV7-6 and TRBJ2-3, is GAGVSQSPRYKVTKRGQDVALRCDPISGHVSLYWYRQALGQGPEFLTYFNYEAQQDKSGLPNDRFSAERPEGSISTLTIQRTEQRDSAMYRCASSLGSSSGTDTQYFGPGTRLTVL.

The chain employs TRBV10-3 and TRBJ1-5, with D possibly TRBD1 on 6 matching bases. The CDR3 sequence is 15 residues long. V shed 0 bases and J shed 6 bases, with 12 bases lying between them. The germline gives CDR1 ENHRY, CDR2 SYGVKD. DNA for the CDR3: TGTGCCATCAGTGAGTCGGGGCAGGGGATTCAGCCCCAGCATTTT. Protein: CAISESGQGIQPQHF.

The chain couples TRBV19 to TRBJ1-2; TRBD1 aligns across 8 bases. The CDR3 length is 13 residues. Per germline, CDR1 LNHDA and CDR2 SQIVND (reference sequence). With V trimmed by 11 bases and J by 6 bases, 11 bases remained unmatched. This CDR3 is CASRQGPSDGYTF. The CDR3 nucleotides read TGTGCCTCCAGACAGGGGCCCTCCGATGGCTACACCTTC.

The chain links TRBV6-5 to TRBJ1-4, with 12 bases that match TRBD1. V lost 3 bases to trimming and J lost 9 bases; unmatched junction nucleotides: 5. The germline gives CDR1 MNHEY, CDR2 SVGAGI. The CDR3 consists of 15 residues. This CDR3 reads CASSYWDRGPQKLFF. The CDR3 nucleotides read TGTGCCAGCAGTTATTGGGACAGGGGGCCCCAAAAACTGTTTTTT.

V and J are TRBV28 and TRBJ1-5, with 8 positions matching TRBD1. The CDR3 has 15 amino acids. CDR1 and CDR2 (germline): MDHEN, SYDVKM. J lost 7 bases, V lost 4 bases, and 9 bases had no gene match. Written as DNA, the CDR3 is TGTGCCAGCAGTTCCCCGACAGGGGTCCGCCAGCCCCAGCATTTT. Its protein is CASSSPTGVRQPQHF. The variable domain in full, with the rest retrieved from reference TRBV28 and TRBJ1-5, is DVKVTQSSRYLVKRTGEKVFLECVQDMDHENMFWYRQDPGLGLRLIYFSYDVKMKEKGDIPEGYSVSREKKERFSLILESASTNQTSMYLCASSSPTGVRQPQHFGDGTRLSIL.

V is TRBV25-1 and J is TRBJ2-1, with D possibly being TRBD2 (6 bases). Germline-derived CDR1 and CDR2 are MGHDK and SYGVNS. The V end was cut by 0 bases, the J end by 4 bases, with 13 bases between. The CDR3 is 16 amino acids. CDR3 sequence reads: CASSEYGGMGYNEQFF. As DNA, the CDR3 is TGTGCCAGCAGTGAATATGGAGGGATGGGTTACAATGAGCAGTTCTTC.

V usage is TRBV6-1 and J usage is TRBJ1-2; possible D gene TRBD1, 6 bases. The CDR3 is 14 residues long. Looked up from germline, CDR1 is MNHNS and CDR2 is SASEGT. Deletions cut 5 bases from V and 0 bases from J, with 10 bases between. CDR3 DNA: TGTGCCAGCAGTCAGGACAGATCTAACTATGGCTACACCTTC. Translating it yields CASSQDRSNYGYTF.

V and J are TRBV5-6 and TRBJ1-6; 7 nucleotides match TRBD1. The CDR3 is 15 amino acids. Germline CDR1 reads SGHDT; CDR2 reads YYEEEE. Trimming removed 3 bases from V and 4 bases from J; junction bases left unmatched: 4. The CDR3 DNA sequence: TGTGCCAGCAGCTACGGGACAGCTTATAATTCACCCCTCCACTTT. Protein: CASSYGTAYNSPLHF.

The rearrangement joins TRBV7-2 to TRBJ1-4; possibly TRBD1 for D (6 bases). This CDR3 is built from 14 residues. CDR1 is SGHTA, CDR2 FQGNSA, per germline. Trimming pared 2 bases from V and 8 bases from J, leaving 12 bases between. The CDR3 region is CASSLRGAGEKLFF. The DNA of the CDR3 is TGTGCCAGCAGCTTACGGGGGGCGGGAGAAAAACTGTTTTTT.

The chain employs TRBV28 and TRBJ1-1, with a weak D call TRBD1 (6 bases). This CDR3 comprises 16 residues. Germline V gene lookup returns CDR1 MDHEN and CDR2 SYDVKM. V was clipped by 2 bases and J by 4 bases, with 17 bases between them. The CDR3 region is CASSLRGTGLFTEAFF. CDR3 nucleotide sequence: TGTGCCAGCAGTTTAAGGGGAACAGGGCTGTTCACTGAAGCTTTCTTT.

The V call is TRBV9, the J call TRBJ2-1; 10 positions match TRBD2. CDR3 size: 15 residues. Germline CDR1 is SGDLS and CDR2 is YYNGEE. J gave up 7 bases and V 0 bases, and 4 bases lay outside the gene matches. The CDR3 DNA follows: TGTGCCAGCAGCGTAGTTGGTAGCGGGGGGAATGAGCAGTTCTTC. Protein product: CASSVVGSGGNEQFF. Full variable domain (remainder filled in from reference TRBV9 and TRBJ2-1): DSGVTQTPKHLITATGQRVTLRCSPRSGDLSVYWYQQSLDQGLQFLIQYYNGEERAKGNILERFSAQQFPDLHSELNLSSLELGDSALYFCASSVVGSGGNEQFFGPGTRLTVL.

This clone was seen a handful of times. The genes are TRBV7-6 and TRBJ1-1, with D maybe TRBD1 (5 bases). The V gene lost 5 bases and the J gene lost 11 bases, with 18 bases spanning the gap. Germline V lookup: CDR1 SGHVS, CDR2 FNYEAQ. The length of the CDR3 is 13 residues. In DNA, the CDR3 is TGTGCCAGCAGCGCCCCCGTGGGGGGGGTGGCTTTCTTT. Residues: CASSAPVGGVAFF.

The J gene is TRBJ2-1, the V gene TRBV29-1, with 10 bases aligning to TRBD1. Germline assignment: CDR1 SQVTM and CDR2 ANQGSEA. V was clipped by 5 bases and J by 8 bases; unmatched bases: 12. This CDR3 has 15 amino acids. Written as DNA, the CDR3 is TGCAGCGTTTTTAACCGGGACAGGGGATTCGATGAGCAGTTCTTC. Its protein is CSVFNRDRGFDEQFF.

This chain links TRBV28 with TRBJ2-7; 11 positions agree with TRBD1. Unmatched junction bases numbered 10, after V lost 5 bases and J lost 7 bases. The germline V gene encodes CDR1 MDHEN and CDR2 SYDVKM. The CDR3 runs 15 residues. This CDR3 reads CASSPYPGQGAEQYF. For the CDR3, the DNA is TGTGCCAGCAGTCCTTACCCTGGACAGGGGGCGGAGCAGTACTTC.

This clone was counted a few times. The chain links TRBV28 to TRBJ2-5, with 7 bases matching TRBD2. Gene TRBJ2-7 matches the end of the DNA better, so the J call may be wrong. The germline V gene encodes CDR1 MDHEN and CDR2 SYDVKM. This CDR3 contains 14 residues. The CDR3 is CATLRGGRSYEQYF. CDR3 bases: TGTGCCACCCTCCGCGGGGGAAGGTCCTACGAGCAGTACTTC.

The chain recombines TRBV6-1 with TRBJ1-2; unclear D gene. The CDR3 runs to 10 residues. The V and J ends lost 3 bases and 8 bases respectively, with 4 bases between them. CDR1 MNHNS and CDR2 SASEGT come from the germline V gene. The CDR3 sequence: CASSEEGYTF. CDR3 nucleotide sequence: TGTGCCAGCAGTGAGGAGGGCTACACCTTC.

This clone turned up a few times. Here the CDR3 reads CAISESGGGFADYGYTF. DNA of the CDR3: TGTGCCATCAGTGAGTCGGGAGGGGGTTTTGCGGACTATGGCTACACCTTC. The chain uses TRBV10-3 and TRBJ1-2, with D perhaps TRBD1 (6 bases). Between the trimmed V and J ends, which lost 0 bases and 3 bases, there was a span of 17 bases. The CDR3 extends over 17 amino acids. Germline CDR1 is ENHRY and CDR2 is SYGVKD.

V is TRBV19 and J is TRBJ1-1; the D gene is possibly TRBD1 (5 bases). The CDR3 sequence is 15 residues long. The germline CDR1 and CDR2 sequences are LNHDA and SQIVND (reference sequence). Deletions cut 5 bases from V and 6 bases from J, with 19 bases between. In nucleotides, the CDR3 is TGTGCCAGTAGTCCATCGGCGGGACGGGGGGCTGAAGCTTTCTTT. Encoded protein: CASSPSAGRGAEAFF.

V gene TRBV29-1 combines with J gene TRBJ1-2; 9 bases fit TRBD1. Germline CDR1 SQVTM, CDR2 ANQGSEA. CDR3 length equals 17 residues. V was pared by 0 bases and J by 0 bases, with 8 bases of the junction left unmatched. The CDR3 DNA follows: TGCAGCGTTGAAGATAAATCCGGGACAGGGACTAACTATGGCTACACCTTC. This gives the protein CSVEDKSGTGTNYGYTF.

This chain's CDR3 is CASSVYREAGELFF. The CDR3, as DNA: TGCGCCAGCAGCGTCTACAGGGAAGCCGGGGAGCTGTTTTTT. The chain recombines TRBV5-1 with TRBJ2-2, with D perhaps TRBD1 (6 bases). V dropped 4 bases and J dropped 6 bases, with 13 bases sitting between them. Germline lookup yields CDR1 SGHRS and CDR2 YFSETQ. This CDR3 region has 14 residues.

CDR3 residues: CASKGGGAATTEAFF. The CDR3 DNA sequence: TGTGCCAGCAAAGGAGGGGGGGCGGCGACCACTGAAGCTTTCTTT. The genes are TRBV11-2 and TRBJ1-1; D might be TRBD1 (6 bases). Germline V gene sequence: CDR1 SGHAT, CDR2 FQNNGV. Between the trimmed V and J ends, which lost 7 bases and 4 bases, there was a span of 19 bases. There are 15 residues in the CDR3.

V is TRBV7-8 and J is TRBJ2-3; 9 positions agree with TRBD1. Unmatched junction bases numbered 4, after V lost 1 base and J lost 5 bases. The CDR3 has 15 residues. Germline V gives CDR1 SGHVS, CDR2 FQNEAQ. CDR3 in DNA: TGTGCCAGCAGCTTAGGGGGACAGGGAGGAGATACGCAGTATTTT. This gives the protein CASSLGGQGGDTQYF.

The V call is TRBV5-1, the J call TRBJ2-5, with D possibly TRBD1 on 5 matching bases. With 4 bases removed from V and 0 bases from J, the gap between germline ends came to 16 bases. In germline, CDR1 is SGHRS, CDR2 YFSETQ. There are 16 residues in the CDR3. CDR3 sequence: CASSLNPTGYQETQYF. The CDR3 DNA sequence: TGCGCCAGCAGCCTTAACCCCACAGGCTACCAAGAGACCCAGTACTTC.

This clone was seen once. The chain recombines TRBV5-4 with TRBJ1-2; TRBD1 matches at 7 bases. Germline V gene sequence: CDR1 SGHNT, CDR2 YYREEE (reference sequence). Unmatched junction bases numbered 8, after V lost 5 bases and J lost 4 bases. This CDR3 has 14 residues. The CDR3 is CASSSGTAIYGYTF. The CDR3 DNA follows: TGTGCCAGCAGTTCCGGGACAGCCATCTATGGCTACACCTTC.